The 17 T cell receptor beta chains listed next were all sequenced from one sample in a study of breast tumors, draining lymph nodes, adjacent tissues. One entry per CDR3 protein, called by TCRdb with MiXCR from the multiplex PCR reads. The repertoire consists of some 15,000 distinct CDR3 sequences, with roughly 72% occurring once and the leading ten covering roughly 45%. Sequencing used tumor-adjacent breast tissue. The receptors were gathered from a female donor with breast cancer. Some clones in this sample may be carry-over from other donors' samples.

This sequence joins TRBV7-9 and TRBJ2-7; TRBD1 matches at 8 bases. Germline CDR1 is SEHNR and CDR2 is FQNEAQ (reference sequence). Germline trimming cut 4 bases from V and 4 bases from J; bases unmatched to any gene: 12. The CDR3 is made up of 16 amino acids. CDR3 bases: TGTGCCAGCAGCTCCAGACCGGGACAGGACGGATACGAGCAGTACTTC. As protein: CASSSRPGQDGYEQYF.

A single count supports this clonotype. The rearrangement joins TRBV24-1 to TRBJ2-1; 11 nucleotides agree with TRBD2. The CDR3 spans 15 residues. Unmatched junction bases numbered 6, after V lost 4 bases and J lost 8 bases. Germline assignment: CDR1 KGHDR and CDR2 SFDVKD. The CDR3 sequence is CATSENSGRVDEQFF. CDR3 nucleotides: TGTGCCACCAGTGAGAATAGCGGGAGGGTCGATGAGCAGTTCTTC.

This clonotype was seen only once. The chain links TRBV7-2 to TRBJ2-5; D might be TRBD1 (5 bases). CDR3 length: 12 residues. Trimming took 5 bases from V and 9 from J, leaving 13 bases between them. Germline V lookup: CDR1 SGHTA, CDR2 FQGNSA. CDR3 sequence reads: CASSLLRGPQYF. In nucleotides, the CDR3 is TGTGCCAGCAGCCTACTTAGGGGCCCCCAGTACTTC.

This clonotype was seen a single time. In DNA form, the CDR3 reads TGTGCCAGCAGCTGGACAGGGCCCCCCTACGAGCAGTACTTC. This sequence encodes CASSWTGPPYEQYF. The rearrangement uses TRBV5-5 and TRBJ2-7; TRBD1 agrees at 8 bases. Germline V gene sequence: CDR1 SGHKS, CDR2 YYEKEE (reference sequence). V shed 3 bases, J shed 2 bases, and the junction held 4 bases outside the gene matches. The CDR3 runs to 14 residues.

The rearrangement joins TRBV15 to TRBJ2-5; 12 bases map to TRBD2. Losses at the gene ends were 0 bases for V and 6 bases for J; bases not matched to a gene: 14. The CDR3 loop spans 19 amino acids. Germline assignment: CDR1 LNHNV and CDR2 YYDKDF (reference sequence). CDR3: CATSRDPRRLAGGSKTQYF. In nucleotides, the CDR3 is TGTGCCACCAGCAGAGACCCCAGACGCCTAGCGGGAGGGTCGAAGACCCAGTACTTC.

This clonotype is categorized as medium-sized. The rearrangement links TRBV7-9 to TRBJ2-3; D is unresolved. Trimming left V 7 bases short and J 6 bases short, with 17 bases between. Germline CDR1 and CDR2: SEHNR and FQNEAQ (reference sequence). CDR3 length equals 14 residues. CDR3 nucleotides: TGTGCCAGCAAGGACGGACCGGCCACCGATACGCAGTATTTT. This sequence encodes CASKDGPATDTQYF. Supplemented by reference TRBV7-9 and TRBJ2-3, the full variable domain reads DTGVSQNPRHKITKRGQNVTFRCDPISEHNRLYWYRQTLGQGPEFLTYFQNEAQLEKSRLLSDRFSAERPKGSFSTLEIQRTEQGDSAMYLCASKDGPATDTQYFGPGTRLTVL.

The table lists this clonotype with many counts. The gene calls are TRBV12-3 or TRBV12-4 and TRBJ2-1; D is possibly TRBD2 (5 bases). Trimming removed 8 bases from V and 5 bases from J, with 7 bases in between. The CDR3 sequence is 11 residues long. The CDR3 loop reads CASLRDNEQFF. DNA of the CDR3: TGTGCCAGCCTGCGGGACAATGAGCAGTTCTTC.

V usage is TRBV6-5 and J usage is TRBJ2-2; TRBD2 aligns across 10 bases. The germline gives CDR1 MNHEY, CDR2 SVGAGI. Trimming took 0 bases from V and 3 from J; bases not matched to a gene: 4. The CDR3 loop spans 17 amino acids. The CDR3 protein is CASSYSGLADHTGELFF. DNA for the CDR3: TGTGCCAGCAGTTACTCAGGACTAGCGGACCACACCGGGGAGCTGTTTTTT.

By frequency in the sample, this clonotype is medium-sized (0.01 to 0.1%). This chain joins TRBV11-3 and TRBJ2-7, with TRBD2 matching over 8 bases. Losses at the gene ends were 7 bases for V and 0 bases for J; bases not matched to a gene: 5. The CDR3 is 14 residues long. CDR1 and CDR2 from the germline V gene are SGHNT and YENEEA. The CDR3 here is CASKSGTSSYEQYF. CDR3 sequence (DNA): TGTGCCAGCAAGTCCGGGACTAGCTCCTACGAGCAGTACTTC.

The table lists this clonotype with many counts. The V gene is TRBV12-3 or TRBV12-4, the J gene TRBJ2-3; D gene ambiguous. The CDR3 consists of 15 residues. The V and J ends lost 4 bases and 0 bases respectively, with 11 bases between them. CDR3: CASSSERSSTDTQYF. CDR3 nucleotide sequence: TGTGCCAGCAGTTCAGAGAGATCCAGCACAGATACGCAGTATTTT.

The chain links TRBV10-3 to TRBJ2-5, with 7 bases matching TRBD2. The CDR3 covers 16 residues. In germline, CDR1 is ENHRY, CDR2 SYGVKD. V shed 0 bases, J shed 4 bases, and the junction held 8 bases outside the gene matches. CDR3 bases: TGTGCCATCAGTGAGTCCCAGCGGGGCGGTAGAGAGACCCAGTACTTC. Translation: CAISESQRGGRETQYF.

The chain has TRBV2 and TRBJ2-7, with no clear D. Germline lookup yields CDR1 SNHLY and CDR2 FYNNEI. Trimming took off 5 bases at V and 4 bases at J, with 6 bases between the two ends. The CDR3 totals 11 residues. In DNA, the CDR3 is TGTGCCAGCAGTAGGGTTTACGAGCAGTACTTC. Protein sequence: CASSRVYEQYF. Using reference TRBV2 and TRBJ2-7 for the parts outside the CDR3, the full variable domain is EPEVTQTPSHQVTQMGQEVILRCVPISNHLYFYWYRQILGQKVEFLVSFYNNEISEKSEIFDDQFSVERPDGSNFTLKIRSTKLEDSAMYFCASSRVYEQYFGPGTRLTVT.

This chain joins TRBV20-1 and TRBJ2-5; tentative D call: TRBD1 (6 bases). Looked up from germline, CDR1 is DFQATT and CDR2 is SNEGSKA (reference sequence). Trimming left V 0 bases short and J 2 bases short, with 13 bases between. This CDR3 contains 15 residues. The CDR3 reads CSARDLGQGQETQYF. CDR3 DNA: TGCAGTGCTAGAGATTTGGGGCAGGGGCAAGAGACCCAGTACTTC.

The chain links TRBV29-1 to TRBJ2-7; D is possibly TRBD1 (6 bases). The CDR3 is made up of 12 amino acids. From germline, CDR1 is SQVTM and CDR2 ANQGSEA. Trimming shortened V by 4 bases and J by 3 bases, and 10 bases separated the two germline ends. CDR3 sequence: CSVGGRGYEQYF. The CDR3 DNA follows: TGCAGCGTTGGCGGCAGGGGCTACGAGCAGTACTTC.

This sequence joins TRBV7-9 and TRBJ2-7; D unresolved. Germline-derived CDR1 and CDR2 are SEHNR and FQNEAQ (reference sequence). Trimming left V 5 bases short and J 3 bases short, with 8 bases between. The CDR3 runs to 12 residues. CDR3 in amino acids: CASSPYGYEQYF. CDR3 sequence (DNA): TGTGCCAGCAGCCCATACGGCTACGAGCAGTACTTC. The whole variable domain, filled in from reference TRBV7-9 and TRBJ2-7, reads DTGVSQNPRHKITKRGQNVTFRCDPISEHNRLYWYRQTLGQGPEFLTYFQNEAQLEKSRLLSDRFSAERPKGSFSTLEIQRTEQGDSAMYLCASSPYGYEQYFGPGTRLTVT.

This rearrangement joins TRBV7-2 to TRBJ2-1, with D possibly being TRBD1 (6 bases). V shed 5 bases and J shed 0 bases, with 17 bases lying between them. Germline CDR1 and CDR2: SGHTA and FQGNSA. The CDR3 covers 17 residues. CDR3 coding DNA: TGTGCCAGCAGCCCAGCAGGGGACGCGAGCTCCTACAATGAGCAGTTCTTC. Protein sequence: CASSPAGDASSYNEQFF.

In DNA form, the CDR3 reads TGTGCCAGCAGCCTTGGACTAGCGGGAGGCAATGAGCAGTTCTTC. Translated: CASSLGLAGGNEQFF. The rearrangement uses TRBV7-6 and TRBJ2-1, with 14 bases identical to TRBD2. Germline V gene lookup returns CDR1 SGHVS and CDR2 FNYEAQ. The V and J ends lost 5 bases and 6 bases, in that order; junction bases with no gene match: 3. The CDR3 loop spans 15 amino acids.